This T cell receptor beta chain was obtained from a study of shared clonotypes between healthy human individuals. Sorted-subset replicate PCRs used around 200 ng of genomic DNA. This amount corresponded to 30,000 to 35,000 T cell genomes. Measured with immunoSEQ multiplex PCR; TCRdb has only the in-frame clones, and not every one. The table lists a few million clones, 85% to 95% of them singletons, with about 0.39% in the top ten. V was clipped by 5 bases and J by 6 bases, with 19 bases between them. Germline V lookup: CDR1 SGHDT, CDR2 YYEEEE. CDR3 length equals 15 residues. V and J are TRBV5-6 and TRBJ2-3; D is possibly TRBD2 (5 bases). The source is a man in his late teens or twenties in good health. Some clones in this sample may be carry-over from other donors' samples. Sequenced material: naive CD4+ T cells from PBMCs. The sample's subset: CD45RA+ positively selected. In DNA, the CDR3 is TGTGCCAGCAGTCTATTGAGGGAGATGCTGGATACGCAGTATTTT. Residues: CASSLLREMLDTQYF. Full variable domain (outside the CDR3, taken from reference TRBV5-6 and TRBJ2-3): DAGVTQSPTHLIKTRGQQVTLRCSPKSGHDTVSWYQQALGQGPQFIFQYYEEEERQRGNFPDRFSGHQFPNYSSELNVNALLLGDSALYLCASSLLREMLDTQYFGPGTRLTVL.